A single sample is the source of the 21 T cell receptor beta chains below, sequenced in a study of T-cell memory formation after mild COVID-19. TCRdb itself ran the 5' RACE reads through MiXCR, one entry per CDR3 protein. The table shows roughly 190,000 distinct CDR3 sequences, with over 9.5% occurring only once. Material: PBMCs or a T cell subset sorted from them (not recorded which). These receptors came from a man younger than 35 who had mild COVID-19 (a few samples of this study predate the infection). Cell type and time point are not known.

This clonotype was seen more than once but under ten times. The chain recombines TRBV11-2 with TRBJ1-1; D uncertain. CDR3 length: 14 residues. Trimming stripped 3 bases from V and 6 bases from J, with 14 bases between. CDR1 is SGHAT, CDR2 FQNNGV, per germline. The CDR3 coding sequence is TGTGCCAGCAGCTTGTCCTTTCCTAGCGCTGAAGCTTTCTTT. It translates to CASSLSFPSAEAFF.

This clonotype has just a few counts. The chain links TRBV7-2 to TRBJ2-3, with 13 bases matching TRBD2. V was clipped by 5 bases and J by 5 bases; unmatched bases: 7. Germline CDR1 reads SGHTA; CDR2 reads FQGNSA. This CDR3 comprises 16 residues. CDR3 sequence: CASSPWTSGGRDTQYF. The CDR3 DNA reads TGTGCCAGCAGCCCGTGGACTAGCGGGGGCAGAGATACGCAGTATTTT.

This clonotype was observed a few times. The CDR3 DNA reads TGTGCCAGCAGTCCCGGTCCCAGGGCCTACGAGCAGTACTTC. Encoded protein: CASSPGPRAYEQYF. The chain recombines TRBV6-5 with TRBJ2-7, with D maybe TRBD1 (5 bases). Trimming removed 5 bases from V and 2 bases from J, with 13 bases in between. CDR3 length: 14 amino acids. Germline V gene lookup returns CDR1 MNHEY and CDR2 SVGAGI.

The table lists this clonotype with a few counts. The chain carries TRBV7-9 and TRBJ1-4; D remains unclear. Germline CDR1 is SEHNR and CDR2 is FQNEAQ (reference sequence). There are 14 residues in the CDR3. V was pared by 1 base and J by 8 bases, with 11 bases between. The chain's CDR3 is CASSLGRGSEKLFF. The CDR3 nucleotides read TGTGCCAGCAGCTTAGGACGGGGTTCGGAAAAACTGTTTTTT.

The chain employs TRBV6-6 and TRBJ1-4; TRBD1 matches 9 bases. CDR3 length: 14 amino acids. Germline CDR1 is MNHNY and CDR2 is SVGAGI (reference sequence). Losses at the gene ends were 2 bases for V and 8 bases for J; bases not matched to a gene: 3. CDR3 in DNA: TGTGCCAGCAGTTACGGGACAGGGTACGAAAAACTGTTTTTT. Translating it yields CASSYGTGYEKLFF.

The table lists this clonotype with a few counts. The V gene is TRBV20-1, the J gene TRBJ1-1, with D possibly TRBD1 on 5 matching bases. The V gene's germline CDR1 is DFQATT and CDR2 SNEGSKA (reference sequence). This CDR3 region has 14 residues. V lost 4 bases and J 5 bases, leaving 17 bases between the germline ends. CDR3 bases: TGCAGTGCTACCCTCTCGGGGGTCGAGACTGAAGCTTTCTTT. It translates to CSATLSGVETEAFF.

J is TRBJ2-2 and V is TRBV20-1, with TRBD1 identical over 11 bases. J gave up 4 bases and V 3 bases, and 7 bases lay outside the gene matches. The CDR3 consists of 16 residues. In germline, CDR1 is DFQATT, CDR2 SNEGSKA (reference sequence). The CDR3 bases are TGCAGTGCTAGGGACAGGGGGCGAAGGAGCACCGGGGAGCTGTTTTTT. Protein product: CSARDRGRRSTGELFF.

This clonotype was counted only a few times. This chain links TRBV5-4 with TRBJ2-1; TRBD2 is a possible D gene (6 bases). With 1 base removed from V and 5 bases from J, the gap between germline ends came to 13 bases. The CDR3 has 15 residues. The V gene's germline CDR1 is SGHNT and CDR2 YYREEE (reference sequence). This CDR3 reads CASSLIGTYDNEQFF. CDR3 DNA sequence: TGTGCCAGCAGCTTGATCGGGACTTACGACAATGAGCAGTTCTTC.

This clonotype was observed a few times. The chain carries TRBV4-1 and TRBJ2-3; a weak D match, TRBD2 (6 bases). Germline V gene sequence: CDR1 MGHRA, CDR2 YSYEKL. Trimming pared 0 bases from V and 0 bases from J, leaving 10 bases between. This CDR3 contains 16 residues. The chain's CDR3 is CASSQEGTPSTDTQYF. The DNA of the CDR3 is TGCGCCAGCAGCCAAGAAGGGACTCCTAGCACAGATACGCAGTATTTT.

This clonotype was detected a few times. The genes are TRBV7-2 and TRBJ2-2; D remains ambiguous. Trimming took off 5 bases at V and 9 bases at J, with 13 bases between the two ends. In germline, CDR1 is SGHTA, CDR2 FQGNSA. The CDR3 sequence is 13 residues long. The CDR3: CASSRQSLWELFF. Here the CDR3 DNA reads TGTGCCAGCAGCCGGCAGTCCCTCTGGGAGCTGTTTTTT.

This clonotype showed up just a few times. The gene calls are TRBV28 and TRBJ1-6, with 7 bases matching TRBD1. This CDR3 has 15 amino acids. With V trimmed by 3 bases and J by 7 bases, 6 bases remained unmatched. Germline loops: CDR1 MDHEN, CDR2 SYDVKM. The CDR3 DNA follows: TGTGCCAGCAGTTTCTTAGGGGGCAGGAATTCACCCCTCCACTTT. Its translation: CASSFLGGRNSPLHF.

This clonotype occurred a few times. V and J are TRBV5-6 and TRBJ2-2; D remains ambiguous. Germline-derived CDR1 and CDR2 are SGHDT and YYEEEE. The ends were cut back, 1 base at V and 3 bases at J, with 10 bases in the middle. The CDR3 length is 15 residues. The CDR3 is CASSLYGGYTGELFF. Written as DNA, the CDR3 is TGTGCCAGCAGCTTGTATGGTGGGTACACCGGGGAGCTGTTTTTT.

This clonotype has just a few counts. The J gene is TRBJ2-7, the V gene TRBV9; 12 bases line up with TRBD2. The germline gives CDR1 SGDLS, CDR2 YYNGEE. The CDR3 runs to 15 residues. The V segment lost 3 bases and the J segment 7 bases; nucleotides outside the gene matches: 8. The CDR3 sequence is CASSGQTSGGGEQYF. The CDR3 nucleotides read TGTGCCAGCAGCGGTCAGACTAGCGGGGGCGGAGAGCAGTACTTC.

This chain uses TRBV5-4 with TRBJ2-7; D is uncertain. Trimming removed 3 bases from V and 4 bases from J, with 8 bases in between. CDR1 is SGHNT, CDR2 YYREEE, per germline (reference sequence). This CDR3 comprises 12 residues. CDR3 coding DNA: TGTGCCAGCAGCTCCGACCAGTACGAGCAGTACGTC. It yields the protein CASSSDQYEQYV.

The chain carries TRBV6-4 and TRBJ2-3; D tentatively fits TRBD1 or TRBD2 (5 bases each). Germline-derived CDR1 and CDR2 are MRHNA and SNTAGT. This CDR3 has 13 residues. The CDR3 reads CAAGREIGDTQYF. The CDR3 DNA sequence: TGTGCGGCGGGCAGGGAAATCGGGGATACGCAGTATTTT.

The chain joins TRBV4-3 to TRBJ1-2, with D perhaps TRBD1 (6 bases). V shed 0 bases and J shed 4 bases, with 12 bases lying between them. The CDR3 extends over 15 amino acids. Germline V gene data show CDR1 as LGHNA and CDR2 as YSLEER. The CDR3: CASSQDPGVGYGYTF. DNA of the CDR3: TGCGCCAGCAGCCAAGACCCAGGGGTAGGCTATGGCTACACCTTC.

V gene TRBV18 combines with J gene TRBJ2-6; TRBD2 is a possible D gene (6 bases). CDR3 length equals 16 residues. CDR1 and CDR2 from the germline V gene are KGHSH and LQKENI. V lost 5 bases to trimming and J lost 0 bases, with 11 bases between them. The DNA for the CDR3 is TGTGCCAGCTCATTATCGGGAGACTCTGGGGCCAACGTCCTGACTTTC. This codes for CASSLSGDSGANVLTF.

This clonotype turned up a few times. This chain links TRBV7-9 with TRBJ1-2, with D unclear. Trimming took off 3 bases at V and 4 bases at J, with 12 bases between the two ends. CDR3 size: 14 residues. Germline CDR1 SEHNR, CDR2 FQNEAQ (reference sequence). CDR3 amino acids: CASSFLDGLYGYTF. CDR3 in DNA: TGTGCCAGCAGCTTTCTAGACGGCCTCTATGGCTACACCTTC.

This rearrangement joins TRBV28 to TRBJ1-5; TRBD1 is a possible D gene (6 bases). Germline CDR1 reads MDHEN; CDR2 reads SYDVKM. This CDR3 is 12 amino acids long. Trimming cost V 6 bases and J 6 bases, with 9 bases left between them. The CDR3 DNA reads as TGTGCCAGCAGCCAGGGGTTTCAGCCCCAGCATTTT. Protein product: CASSQGFQPQHF.

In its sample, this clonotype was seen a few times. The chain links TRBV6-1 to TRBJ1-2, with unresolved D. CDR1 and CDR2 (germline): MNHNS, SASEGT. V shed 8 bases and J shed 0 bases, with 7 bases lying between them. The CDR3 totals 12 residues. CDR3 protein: CASGASNYGYTF. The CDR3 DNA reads TGTGCCAGCGGCGCGTCTAACTATGGCTACACCTTC.

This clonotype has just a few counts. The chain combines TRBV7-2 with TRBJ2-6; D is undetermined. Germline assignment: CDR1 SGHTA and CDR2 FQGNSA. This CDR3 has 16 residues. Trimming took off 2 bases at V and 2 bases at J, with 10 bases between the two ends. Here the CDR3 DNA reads TGTGCCAGCAGCTTATGGCAGAGACCTGGGGCCAACGTCCTGACTTTC. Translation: CASSLWQRPGANVLTF.